This passage covers 2 T cell receptor beta chains from one sample sequenced in a study of metastatic and nonmetastatic thyroid tumors (dated by TCRdb to 2018 to 2021). The library was obtained by PCR. Instrument used: Illumina HiSeq 4000. Clones were called with MiXCR by TCRdb after fastp trimmed the public reads at Q25, and only in-frame beta chains were retained. The sample has about 41,000 clones on record, 24% of them singletons. 13% to 15% of the sample lies in the top ten. No treatment had been received by any patient before thyroid surgery. The source material was tumor tissue. These receptors were collected from a female donor with papillary thyroid cancer or a benign thyroid nodule (not recorded which). Some clones in this sample may be carry-over from other donors' samples.

This clone occurred many times. The genes are TRBV5-1 and TRBJ2-3; D uncertain. The germline V gene has CDR1 SGHRS and CDR2 YFSETQ. The CDR3 is 14 residues long. V was trimmed by 0 bases and J by 0 bases, leaving 5 bases between them. The CDR3 bases are TGCGCCAGCAGCTTGGCGCAGAGCACAGATACGCAGTATTTT. It specifies CASSLAQSTDTQYF.

This clone was recorded many times. The gene calls are TRBV27 and TRBJ1-2, with 7 bases fitting TRBD1. CDR3 length equals 14 residues. Germline V gene sequence: CDR1 MNHEY, CDR2 SMNVEV (reference sequence). The ends lost 3 bases at V and 4 bases at J; junction bases unmatched: 5. CDR3 sequence: CASSFRDSGYGYTF. CDR3 DNA sequence: TGTGCCAGCAGTTTCCGGGACAGTGGCTATGGCTACACCTTC.